This T cell receptor (beta chain) was recovered during a study of blood T cells in healthy people across ages. Study in general: About one barcoded beta molecule per two T cells was captured by template switching.

Donors ranged from roughly 6 to 90 years old and were healthy Caucasians in Russia. The trim removed 6 bases at V and 1 base at J, leaving 9 bases unmatched. The germline CDR1 and CDR2 sequences are SEHNR and FQNEAQ (reference sequence). The CDR3 covers 17 residues. Combining a sample-barcoded 5' primer with a J-beta primer mix, a second PCR ran for about 7 to 11 cycles. MiXCR was run by TCRdb on the 5' RACE reads, yielding one entry per CDR3 protein. The sample shows over a million distinct CDR3 sequences, roughly 59% of them seen only once. Sequencing input: blood. This clonotype was obtained from a man younger than 35 in good health. This chain joins TRBV7-9 and TRBJ2-1, with 10 bases matching TRBD2. Here the CDR3 DNA reads TGTGCCAGCAGATACGGGGGACTAGCGATATCCTACAATGAGCAGTTCTTC. Its protein product is CASRYGGLAISYNEQFF.